The rows below give T cell receptor beta chains drawn from one sample of a study of T cell repertoires in cytomegalovirus infection. MiXCR, applied by TCRdb to the reads, yields one record per CDR3 protein. The table records about 240,000 distinct CDR3 sequences, 9% to 15% of them present only once. Material: PBMCs. Source of these receptors: a human donor in good health (CMV status not recorded). Some clones in this sample may be carry-over from other donors' samples. Each CDR3 is given with its conserved first and last residue. D genes are given only for firm matches. Some rows mark clone size as missing; the rest say once, few, many or name a class of expanded clone.

J: TRBJ2-3
V: TRBV5-8
size: -
length: 17
D: TRBD2
DNA: TGTGCCAGCAGCTTGGTCCTTGCGCGGGGGGAGACAGATACGCAGTATTTT
CDR3: CASSLVLARGETDTQYF

J: TRBJ2-3
V: TRBV7-2
size: many
length: 15
D: TRBD2
DNA: TGTGCCAGCAGCAGGACTAGCGGGGGTCGGGATACGCAGTATTTT
CDR3: CASSRTSGGRDTQYF

J: TRBJ2-3
V: TRBV29-1
size: few
length: 12
D: -
DNA: TGCAGCGTTGGGAATTTAGGGGGGCCCCAGTATTTT
CDR3: CSVGNLGGPQYF

J: TRBJ2-7
V: TRBV7-2
size: many
length: 14
D: TRBD2
DNA: TGTGCCAGCAGCCCCGGACTAGCGGGGGGCGAGCAGTACTTC
CDR3: CASSPGLAGGEQYF

J: TRBJ2-1
V: TRBV7-2
size: few
length: 13
D: -
DNA: TGTGCCAGCAGCTTACTGACTGGAGATGAGCAGTTCTTC
CDR3: CASSLLTGDEQFF

J: TRBJ1-4
V: TRBV7-2
size: many
length: 16
D: -
DNA: TGTGCCAGCAGCCCCCGGGACATTGCAACTAATGAAAAACTGTTTTTT
CDR3: CASSPRDIATNEKLFF

J: TRBJ1-1
V: TRBV7-2
size: many
length: 11
D: -
DNA: TGTGCCAGCAGACACACTGACGCAGCTTTCTTT
CDR3: CASRHTDAAFF

J: TRBJ2-5
V: TRBV30
size: -
length: 12
D: -
DNA: TGTGCCTGGAGTTCCGGGCAAGAGACCCAGTACTTC
CDR3: CAWSSGQETQYF

J: TRBJ1-2
V: TRBV20-1
size: -
length: 16
D: -
DNA: TGCAGTGCTAGAGATGAAGGGAACGGGGGCGCGCGGGGCTACACCTTC
CDR3: CSARDEGNGGARGYTF

J: TRBJ2-7
V: TRBV7-3
size: many
length: 13
D: -
DNA: TGTGCCAGCAGCTTAAGCCCGGGCTACGAGCAGTACTTC
CDR3: CASSLSPGYEQYF

J: TRBJ2-7
V: TRBV6-5
size: -
length: 14
D: -
DNA: TGTGCCAGCAGCCCCTCCCTACAGCGGGCGGAGCAGTACTTC
CDR3: CASSPSLQRAEQYF

J: TRBJ2-7
V: TRBV28
size: -
length: 14
D: -
DNA: TGTGCCAGCAGTCCCACGGGGTTTTCACGGGAGCAGTACTTC
CDR3: CASSPTGFSREQYF

J: TRBJ1-2
V: TRBV25-1
size: many
length: 13
D: -
DNA: TGTGCCAGCAGCCTTGTGGAGGGAGGGGGCTACACCTTC
CDR3: CASSLVEGGGYTF

J: TRBJ1-1
V: TRBV25-1
size: -
length: 13
D: -
DNA: TGTGCCAGCAGGCCCAGGGTAGGGGTGAGAGCTTTCTTT
CDR3: CASRPRVGVRAFF

J: TRBJ2-7
V: TRBV5-1
size: many
length: 14
D: -
DNA: TGCGCCAGCAGCTTCCTCGGGGTAAACTACGAGCAGTACTTC
CDR3: CASSFLGVNYEQYF

J: TRBJ2-3
V: TRBV28
size: many
length: 15
D: -
DNA: TGTGCCAGCAGTTTAGGTGGAGGGAGGACAGATACGCAGTATTTT
CDR3: CASSLGGGRTDTQYF

J: TRBJ2-1
V: TRBV7-2
size: many
length: 15
D: -
DNA: TGTGCCAGCAGCTGGGGGGCAGGGGTTAACAATGAGCAGTTCTTC
CDR3: CASSWGAGVNNEQFF

J: TRBJ2-3
V: TRBV7-2
size: many
length: 14
D: -
DNA: TGTGCCAGCAGCTTAGACGGGGCGACAGATACGCAGTATTTT
CDR3: CASSLDGATDTQYF

J: TRBJ2-7
V: TRBV19
size: many
length: 17
D: TRBD2
DNA: TGTGCCGGATTTTATAGGAGGGACTATCGGAGCTCCTACGAGCAGTACTTC
CDR3: CAGFYRRDYRSSYEQYF

J: TRBJ2-7
V: TRBV29-1
size: -
length: 12
D: -
DNA: TGCAGCGTTCTGACAGGCCCCTACGAGCAGTACTTC
CDR3: CSVLTGPYEQYF

J: TRBJ1-5
V: TRBV6-2/TRBV6-3
size: many
length: 18
D: -
DNA: TGTGCCAGCAGTTACACGCTACTGACAGATGTGGACTCTCAGCCCCAGCATTTT
CDR3: CASSYTLLTDVDSQPQHF

J: TRBJ2-7
V: TRBV11-2
size: -
length: 13
D: TRBD2
DNA: TGTGCCAGCGGACTAGCGGACAACTACGAGCAGTACTTC
CDR3: CASGLADNYEQYF

J: TRBJ2-3
V: TRBV19
size: -
length: 14
D: -
DNA: TGTGCCAGTAGTATCCAGGACAGCACAGATACGCAGTATTTT
CDR3: CASSIQDSTDTQYF

J: TRBJ1-1
V: TRBV29-1
size: -
length: 14
D: -
DNA: TGCAGCGTGTACAGGGTCGGAAGGAACACTGAAGCTTTCTTT
CDR3: CSVYRVGRNTEAFF

J: TRBJ1-5
V: TRBV7-9
size: -
length: 14
D: TRBD1
DNA: TGTGCCAGCAGCGCCGACAGGGCCGGAGAGCCCCAGCATTTT
CDR3: CASSADRAGEPQHF

J: TRBJ2-7
V: TRBV7-3
size: many
length: 14
D: -
DNA: TGTGCCAGCAGCTTAAGGGCAGGGGGGTACGAGCAGTACTTC
CDR3: CASSLRAGGYEQYF

J: TRBJ2-1
V: TRBV27
size: -
length: 16
D: -
DNA: TGTGCCAGCAGTGGACCCTTTGTCCCGGCGGGCAATGAGCAGTTCTTC
CDR3: CASSGPFVPAGNEQFF

J: TRBJ2-5
V: TRBV6-1
size: many
length: 14
D: TRBD2
DNA: TGTGCCAGCAGTCAGACTAGCCCTCAAGAGACCCAGTACTTC
CDR3: CASSQTSPQETQYF

J: TRBJ1-4
V: TRBV6-4
size: many
length: 15
D: -
DNA: TGTGCCAGCAGTGACTCGGCAGGGACTAATGAAAAACTGTTTTTT
CDR3: CASSDSAGTNEKLFF

J: TRBJ1-1
V: TRBV18
size: few
length: 14
D: -
DNA: TGTGCCAGCTCCCCTAACGAGGGAAACACTGAAGCTTTCTTT
CDR3: CASSPNEGNTEAFF

J: TRBJ2-2
V: TRBV2
size: few
length: 14
D: -
DNA: TGTGCCAGCAGTGAAATCCAGGGCACCGGGGAGCTGTTTTTT
CDR3: CASSEIQGTGELFF

J: TRBJ2-7
V: TRBV15
size: many
length: 14
D: -
DNA: TGTGCCACCAGCAGAGGCAGGGCAACCTACGAGCAGTACTTC
CDR3: CATSRGRATYEQYF

J: TRBJ1-1
V: TRBV28
size: -
length: 14
D: -
DNA: TGTGCCAGCAGTCGTCCCCAACCAAACCCTGAAGCTTTCTTT
CDR3: CASSRPQPNPEAFF

J: TRBJ2-1
V: TRBV5-1
size: -
length: 14
D: TRBD1
DNA: TGCGCCAGCAGCGGGGGACAGCCCTACAATGAGCAGTTCTTC
CDR3: CASSGGQPYNEQFF

J: TRBJ2-3
V: TRBV6-2/TRBV6-3
size: -
length: 15
D: TRBD2
DNA: TGTGCCAGCACCCGGCTAGCGGGTCGCTCAGATACGCAGTATTTT
CDR3: CASTRLAGRSDTQYF

J: TRBJ1-1
V: TRBV29-1
size: few
length: 14
D: TRBD1
DNA: TGCAGCGTGCGCTTACAGGGGGCAAGGACTGAAGCTTTCTTT
CDR3: CSVRLQGARTEAFF

J: TRBJ2-3
V: TRBV6-1
size: -
length: 13
D: -
DNA: TGTGCCAGCAGTGTGGATAGGACAGATACGCAGTATTTT
CDR3: CASSVDRTDTQYF

J: TRBJ2-1
V: TRBV19
size: -
length: 14
D: -
DNA: TGTGCCAGTAGTATTTCATTCAGCGCTGATGAGCAGTTCTTC
CDR3: CASSISFSADEQFF

J: TRBJ1-5
V: TRBV2
size: -
length: 15
D: -
DNA: TGTGCCAGCAGTGCCACGGCAGGGACCAATCAGCCCCAGCATTTT
CDR3: CASSATAGTNQPQHF

J: TRBJ2-7
V: TRBV28
size: many
length: 15
D: TRBD2
DNA: TGTGCCAGCAGCCCCCCTGGCGGGAGTAGATACGAGCAGTACTTC
CDR3: CASSPPGGSRYEQYF

J: TRBJ1-1
V: TRBV29-1
size: -
length: 11
D: -
DNA: TGCAGCGTCCCCGAGGGAACTGAAGCTTTCTTT
CDR3: CSVPEGTEAFF

J: TRBJ1-4
V: TRBV27
size: few
length: 15
D: TRBD1
DNA: TGTGCCAGCAGTTTCCGGGACAGGGATGGGGAAAAACTGTTTTTT
CDR3: CASSFRDRDGEKLFF

J: TRBJ2-1
V: TRBV15
size: many
length: 15
D: -
DNA: TGTGCCACCAGCAGAGAGGTGGGGGAGAGGGTGGAGCAGTTCTTC
CDR3: CATSREVGERVEQFF

J: TRBJ2-7
V: TRBV6-6
size: many
length: 16
D: TRBD1
DNA: TGTGCCAGCAGTTACCTTACAGGGGTCTCCTCCTACGAGCAGTACTTC
CDR3: CASSYLTGVSSYEQYF

J: TRBJ1-1
V: TRBV10-3
size: many
length: 15
D: -
DNA: TGTGCCATCAGTGTGGGTAGGCCCGGGGACACTGAAGCTTTCTTT
CDR3: CAISVGRPGDTEAFF

J: TRBJ2-5
V: TRBV5-1
size: -
length: 13
D: -
DNA: TGCGCCAGCAGCCCCCGGGCAGGCGAGACCCAGTACTTC
CDR3: CASSPRAGETQYF

J: TRBJ2-3
V: TRBV12-3/TRBV12-4
size: many
length: 11
D: -
DNA: TGTGCCAGCAGTTTGGGGACTACGCAGTATTTT
CDR3: CASSLGTTQYF

J: TRBJ2-1
V: TRBV6-2/TRBV6-3
size: few
length: 15
D: TRBD2
DNA: TGTGCCAGCAGTTGGGGGACTAGCAGTTACAATGAGCAGTTCTTC
CDR3: CASSWGTSSYNEQFF

J: TRBJ1-1
V: TRBV7-9
size: many
length: 16
D: TRBD1
DNA: TGTGCCAGCAGCTTAGGGGACAGGGGGCGAAACACTGAAGCTTTCTTT
CDR3: CASSLGDRGRNTEAFF

J: TRBJ2-7
V: TRBV6-2/TRBV6-3
size: many
length: 15
D: TRBD1
DNA: TGTGCCAGCAGACGGACCGGGACAGGGGTCTACGAGCAGTACTTC
CDR3: CASRRTGTGVYEQYF

J: TRBJ2-2
V: TRBV19
size: many
length: 14
D: -
DNA: TGTGCCAGTAGTATAGACTCCTACACCGGGGAGCTGTTTTTT
CDR3: CASSIDSYTGELFF

J: TRBJ2-3
V: TRBV7-2
size: many
length: 14
D: TRBD1
DNA: TGTGCCAGCAGATTCGGACAGGGTACAGATACGCAGTATTTT
CDR3: CASRFGQGTDTQYF

J: TRBJ2-7
V: TRBV5-4
size: few
length: 13
D: -
DNA: TGTGCCAGCAGCGCGGCCAGGGGTGGCGAGCAGTACTTC
CDR3: CASSAARGGEQYF

J: TRBJ1-1
V: TRBV7-2
size: many
length: 14
D: -
DNA: TGTGCCAGCAGCCCCCGCAGGTCTCCGACTGAAGCTTTCTTT
CDR3: CASSPRRSPTEAFF